This T cell receptor (beta chain) was found in a study of CD8+CD57+ T cells in acquired aplastic anemia. The germline V gene encodes CDR1 MNHEY and CDR2 SVGAGI. The CDR3 runs to 14 residues. Trimming took 3 bases from V and 9 from J; bases not matched to a gene: 7. General study points: The number of CD8+ CDR3 sequences shared by patients and controls was approximately 31.

Individuals selected for sequencing had exhibited CD8+CD57+ cell expansion on flow cytometry. The enrolled patients all had severe acquired aplastic anemia. The TCR beta profiling, which covered VDJ combination and CDR3 sequence, was carried out using genomic DNA as the template. TCRdb analysed the reads with MiXCR anew, one entry per CDR3 protein. Counted here are 200,000 to 250,000 distinct CDR3 sequences, roughly 45% occurring once; the ten biggest clones make up about 20%. The sample holds many counts of this clonotype. Its antigen is unidentified. The clonotype originates from a human donor with aplastic anemia. The chain uses TRBV6-5 and TRBJ2-1; 8 positions match TRBD2. The material sequenced was sorted CD4+, CD8+, or CD8+CD57+ T cells (not recorded which) from PBMCs. DNA of the CDR3: TGTGCCAGCAGTTATGTAGCGGGGAGGTCTGAGCAGTTCTTC. As protein: CASSYVAGRSEQFF.